The clone carrying this T cell receptor beta chain came up many times. The antigen remains unidentified. Patients chosen for sequencing had CD8+CD57+ cells that had expanded, as shown by flow cytometry. Each of the patients presented with severe acquired aplastic anemia. No patient had been given any therapy when blood was sampled. V gave up 6 bases and J gave up 4 bases, with 16 bases separating them. CDR3 length: 13 residues. Germline CDR1 and CDR2: DFQATT and SNEGSKA (reference sequence). This specimen comes from a study of CD8+CD57+ T cells in acquired aplastic anemia. Regarding the study as a whole: Both patients and controls carried the same twenty-nine CD8+ CDR3 sequences.

Profiling that covered TCR beta VDJ and CDR3 relied on genomic DNA as its template. Using its own MiXCR run on the reads, TCRdb lists one record per CDR3 protein. The profile shows 400,000 to 600,000 distinct CDR3 sequences, more than 25% of them singletons. The sequencing sample was made of sorted CD4+, CD8+, or CD8+CD57+ T cells (not recorded which) from PBMCs. The gene calls are TRBV20-1 and TRBJ2-7; D might be TRBD1 (5 bases). The receptor was derived from a human donor with aplastic anemia. In DNA form, the CDR3 reads TGCAGTGCAAAGACCAGGGTCGGGTACGAGCAGTACTTC. Amino acids: CSAKTRVGYEQYF.